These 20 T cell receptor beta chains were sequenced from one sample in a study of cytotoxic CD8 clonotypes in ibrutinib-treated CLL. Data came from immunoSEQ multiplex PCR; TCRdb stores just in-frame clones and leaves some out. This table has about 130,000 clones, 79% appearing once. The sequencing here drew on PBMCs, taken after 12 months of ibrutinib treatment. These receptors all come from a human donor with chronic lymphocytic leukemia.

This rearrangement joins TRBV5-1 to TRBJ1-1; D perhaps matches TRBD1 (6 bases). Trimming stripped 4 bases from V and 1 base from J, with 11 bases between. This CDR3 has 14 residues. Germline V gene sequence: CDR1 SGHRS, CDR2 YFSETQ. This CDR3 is CASSAGQPNTEAFF. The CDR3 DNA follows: TGCGCCAGCAGCGCAGGACAGCCGAACACTGAAGCTTTCTTT. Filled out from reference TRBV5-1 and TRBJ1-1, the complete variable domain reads KAGVTQTPRYLIKTRGQQVTLSCSPISGHRSVSWYQQTPGQGLQFLFEYFSETQRNKGNFPGRFSGRQFSNSRSEMNVSTLELGDSALYLCASSAGQPNTEAFFGQGTRLTVV.

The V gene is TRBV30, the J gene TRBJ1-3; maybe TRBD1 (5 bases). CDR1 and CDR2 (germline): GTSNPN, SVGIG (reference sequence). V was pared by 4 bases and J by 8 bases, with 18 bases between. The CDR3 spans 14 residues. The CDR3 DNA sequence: TGTGCCTGGAAAAGACGAGGGGCTTGGGACACCATATATTTT. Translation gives CAWKRRGAWDTIYF.

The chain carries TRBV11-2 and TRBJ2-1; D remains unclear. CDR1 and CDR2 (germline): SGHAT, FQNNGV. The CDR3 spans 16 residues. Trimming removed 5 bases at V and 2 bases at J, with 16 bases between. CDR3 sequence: CASSRQMAAAYNEQFF. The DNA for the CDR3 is TGTGCCAGCAGCCGCCAGATGGCGGCCGCCTACAATGAGCAGTTCTTC. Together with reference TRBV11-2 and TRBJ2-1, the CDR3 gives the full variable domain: EAGVAQSPRYKIIEKRQSVAFWCNPISGHATLYWYQQILGQGPKLLIQFQNNGVVDDSQLPKDRFSAERLKGVDSTLKIQPAKLEDSAVYLCASSRQMAAAYNEQFFGPGTRLTVL.

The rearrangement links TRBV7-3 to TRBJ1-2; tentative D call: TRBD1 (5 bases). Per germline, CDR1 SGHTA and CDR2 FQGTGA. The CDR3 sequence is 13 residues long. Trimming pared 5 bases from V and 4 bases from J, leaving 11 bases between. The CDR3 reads CASSPGGTYGYTF. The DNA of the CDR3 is TGTGCCAGCAGCCCCGGTGGGACCTATGGCTACACCTTC.

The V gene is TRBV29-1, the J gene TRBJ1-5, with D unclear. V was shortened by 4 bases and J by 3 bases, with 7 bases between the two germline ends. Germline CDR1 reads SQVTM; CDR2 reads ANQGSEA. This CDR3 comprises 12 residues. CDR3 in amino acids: CSVGQDNQPQHF. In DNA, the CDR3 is TGCAGCGTTGGCCAGGACAATCAGCCCCAGCATTTT.

The CDR3 DNA follows: TGTGCCAGCAGAATGACTAGCGGGTTACGGGAGCAGTTCTTC. It translates to CASRMTSGLREQFF. V and J are TRBV27 and TRBJ2-1, with 10 bases identical to TRBD2. The CDR3 is made up of 14 amino acids. Trimming cost V 6 bases and J 10 bases; bases outside gene matches: 9. Per the germline V gene, CDR1 is MNHEY and CDR2 is SMNVEV (reference sequence).

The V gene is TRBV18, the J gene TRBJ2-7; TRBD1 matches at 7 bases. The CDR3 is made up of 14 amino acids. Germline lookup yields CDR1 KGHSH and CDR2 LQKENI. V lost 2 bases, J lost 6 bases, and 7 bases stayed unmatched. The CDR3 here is CASSPTTGTGEQYF. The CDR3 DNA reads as TGTGCCAGCTCACCAACGACAGGGACGGGCGAGCAGTACTTC.

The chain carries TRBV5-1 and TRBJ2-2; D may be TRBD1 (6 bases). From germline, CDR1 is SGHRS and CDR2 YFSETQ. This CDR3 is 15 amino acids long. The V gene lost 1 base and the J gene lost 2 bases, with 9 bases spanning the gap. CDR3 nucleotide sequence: TGCGCCAGCAGCTTGAACAGGGTTAACACCGGGGAGCTGTTTTTT. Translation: CASSLNRVNTGELFF.

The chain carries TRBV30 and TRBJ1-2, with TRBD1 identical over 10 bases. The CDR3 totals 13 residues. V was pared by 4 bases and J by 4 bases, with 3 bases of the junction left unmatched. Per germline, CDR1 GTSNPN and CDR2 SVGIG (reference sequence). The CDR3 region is CAWTRTGGYGYTF. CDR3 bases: TGTGCCTGGACCAGGACAGGGGGCTATGGCTACACCTTC.

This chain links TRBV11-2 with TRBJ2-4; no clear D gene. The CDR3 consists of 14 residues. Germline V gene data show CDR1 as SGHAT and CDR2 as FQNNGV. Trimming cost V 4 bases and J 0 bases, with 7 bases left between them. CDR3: CASSSRIAKNIQYF. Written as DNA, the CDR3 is TGTGCCAGCAGCTCCCGGATAGCCAAAAACATTCAGTACTTC.

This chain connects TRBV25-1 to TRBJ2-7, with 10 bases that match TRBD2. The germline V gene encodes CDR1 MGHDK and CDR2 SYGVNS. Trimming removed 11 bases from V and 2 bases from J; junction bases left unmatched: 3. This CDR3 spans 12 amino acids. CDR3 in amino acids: CASSGRAYEQYF. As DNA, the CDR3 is TGTGCCTCTAGCGGGAGAGCCTACGAGCAGTACTTC.

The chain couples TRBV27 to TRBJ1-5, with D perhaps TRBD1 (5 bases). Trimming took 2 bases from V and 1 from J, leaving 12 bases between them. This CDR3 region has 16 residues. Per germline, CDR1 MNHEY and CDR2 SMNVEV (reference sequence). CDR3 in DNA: TGTGCCAGCAGTTTACAGGGCCCCAGGAGCAATCAGCCCCAGCATTTT. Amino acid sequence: CASSLQGPRSNQPQHF.

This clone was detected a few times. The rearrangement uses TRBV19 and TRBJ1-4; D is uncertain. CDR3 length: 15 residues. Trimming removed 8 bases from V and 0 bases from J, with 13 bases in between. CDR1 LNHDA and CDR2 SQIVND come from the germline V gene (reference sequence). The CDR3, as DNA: TGTGCCAGTTCGTACTTCCTTGCAACTAATGAAAAACTGTTTTTT. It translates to CASSYFLATNEKLFF.

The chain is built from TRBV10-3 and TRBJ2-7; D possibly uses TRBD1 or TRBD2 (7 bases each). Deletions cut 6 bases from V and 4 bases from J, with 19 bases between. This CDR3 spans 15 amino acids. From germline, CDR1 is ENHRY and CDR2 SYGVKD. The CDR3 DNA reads TGTGCCATCAGAGACCGGGACAGCGGGGAATACGAGCAGTACTTC. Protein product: CAIRDRDSGEYEQYF.

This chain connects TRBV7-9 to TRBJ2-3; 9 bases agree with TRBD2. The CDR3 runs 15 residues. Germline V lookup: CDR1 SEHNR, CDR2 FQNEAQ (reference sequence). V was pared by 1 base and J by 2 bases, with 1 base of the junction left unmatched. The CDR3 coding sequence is TGTGCCAGCAGCTTAGGCGGGGGGGACACAGATACGCAGTATTTT. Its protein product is CASSLGGGDTDTQYF.

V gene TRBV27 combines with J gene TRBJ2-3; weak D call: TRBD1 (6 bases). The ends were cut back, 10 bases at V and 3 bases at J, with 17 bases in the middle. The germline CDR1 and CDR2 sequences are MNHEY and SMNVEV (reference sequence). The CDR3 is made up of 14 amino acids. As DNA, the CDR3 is TGTGCCACCCGAAAACAGGGAATGACAGATACGCAGTATTTT. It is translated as CATRKQGMTDTQYF.

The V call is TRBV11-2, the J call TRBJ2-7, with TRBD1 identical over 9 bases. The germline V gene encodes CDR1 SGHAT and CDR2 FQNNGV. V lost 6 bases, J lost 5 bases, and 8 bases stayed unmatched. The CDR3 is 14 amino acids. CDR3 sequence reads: CASSIRDRDHEQYF. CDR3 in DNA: TGTGCCAGCAGTATCCGGGACAGGGACCACGAGCAGTACTTC.

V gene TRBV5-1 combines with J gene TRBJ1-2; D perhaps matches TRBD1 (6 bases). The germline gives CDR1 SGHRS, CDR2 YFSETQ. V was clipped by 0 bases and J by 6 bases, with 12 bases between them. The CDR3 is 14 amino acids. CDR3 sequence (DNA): TGCGCCAGCAGCTTGGGGGACATACAGGATGGCTACACCTTC. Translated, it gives CASSLGDIQDGYTF. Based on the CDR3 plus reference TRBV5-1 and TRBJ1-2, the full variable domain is KAGVTQTPRYLIKTRGQQVTLSCSPISGHRSVSWYQQTPGQGLQFLFEYFSETQRNKGNFPGRFSGRQFSNSRSEMNVSTLELGDSALYLCASSLGDIQDGYTFGSGTRLTVV.

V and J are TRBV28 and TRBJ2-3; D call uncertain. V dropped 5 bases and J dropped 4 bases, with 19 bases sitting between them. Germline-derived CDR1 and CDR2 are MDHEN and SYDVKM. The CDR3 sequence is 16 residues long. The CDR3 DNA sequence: TGTGCCAGCAGTCCCCCCCGTCCACTGGTCGCAGATACGCAGTATTTT. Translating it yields CASSPPRPLVADTQYF.

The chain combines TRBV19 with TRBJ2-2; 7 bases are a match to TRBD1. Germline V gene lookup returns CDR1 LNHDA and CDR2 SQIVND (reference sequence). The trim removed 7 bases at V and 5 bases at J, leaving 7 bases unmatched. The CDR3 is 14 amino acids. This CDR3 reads CASKRDRETGELFF. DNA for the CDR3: TGTGCCAGTAAGAGGGACAGAGAGACCGGGGAGCTGTTTTTT.